The TCR beta chain under discussion was sequenced for a study of cytomegalovirus exposure and HLA in healthy donors. Germline-derived CDR1 and CDR2 are MDHEN and SYDVKM. V lost 2 bases, J lost 6 bases, and 4 bases stayed unmatched. This CDR3 comprises 15 residues. Whole-study findings and limits: Earlier results showed most TCR beta V segments being productive about 87% or about 30% of the time. Reports indicate that TCR beta sequences accurately predicted the HLA-A and HLA-B alleles of most subjects. Apart from CMV serostatus, no immune exposure information was available.

This clone was seen once. The antigen remains unidentified. Primers included in the PCR were 60 Vbeta and 13 Jbeta primers. Some clones are missing from TCRdb's copy, which holds only in-frame ones; the method was immunoSEQ multiplex PCR. The table lists 95,000 to 150,000 clones, 65% to 85% of them singletons, with over 0.2% in the top ten. This clonotype was sampled from a man over 45 in good health and CMV-seronegative. The specimen sequenced was PBMCs. The chain is built from TRBV28 and TRBJ2-3, with TRBD2 matching over 11 bases. CDR3 DNA sequence: TGTGCCAGCAGTTTACCGACTAGCGGGAAGGATACGCAGTATTTT. Residues: CASSLPTSGKDTQYF.